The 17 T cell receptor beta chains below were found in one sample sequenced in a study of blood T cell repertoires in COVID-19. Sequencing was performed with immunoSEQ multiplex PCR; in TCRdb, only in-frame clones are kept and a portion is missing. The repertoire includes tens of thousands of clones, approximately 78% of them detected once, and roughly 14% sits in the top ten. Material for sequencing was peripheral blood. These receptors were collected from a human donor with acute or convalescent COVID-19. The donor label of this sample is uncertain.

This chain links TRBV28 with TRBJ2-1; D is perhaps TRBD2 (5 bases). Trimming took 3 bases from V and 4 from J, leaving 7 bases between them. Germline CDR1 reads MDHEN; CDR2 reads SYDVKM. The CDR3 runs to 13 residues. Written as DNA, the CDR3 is TGTGCCAGCAGTTTGACGGGATACAATGAGCAGTTCTTC. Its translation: CASSLTGYNEQFF.

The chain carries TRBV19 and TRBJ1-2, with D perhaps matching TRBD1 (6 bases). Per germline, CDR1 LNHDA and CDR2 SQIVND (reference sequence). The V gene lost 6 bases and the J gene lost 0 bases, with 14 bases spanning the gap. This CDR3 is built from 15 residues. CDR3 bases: TGTGCCAGTAGGCACTGGACAGAAGCTAACTATGGCTACACCTTC. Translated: CASRHWTEANYGYTF.

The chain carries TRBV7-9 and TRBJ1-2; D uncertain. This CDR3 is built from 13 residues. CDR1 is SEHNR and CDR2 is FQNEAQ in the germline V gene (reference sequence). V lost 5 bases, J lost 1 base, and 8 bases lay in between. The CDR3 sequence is CASSNGINYGYTF. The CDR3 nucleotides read TGTGCCAGCAGCAACGGGATTAACTATGGCTACACCTTC.

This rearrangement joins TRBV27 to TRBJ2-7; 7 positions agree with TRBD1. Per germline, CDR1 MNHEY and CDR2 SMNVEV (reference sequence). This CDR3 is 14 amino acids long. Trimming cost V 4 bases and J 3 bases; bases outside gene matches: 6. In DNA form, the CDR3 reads TGTGCCAGCAGTTCCCGGGACAGCTACTACGAGCAGTACTTC. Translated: CASSSRDSYYEQYF.

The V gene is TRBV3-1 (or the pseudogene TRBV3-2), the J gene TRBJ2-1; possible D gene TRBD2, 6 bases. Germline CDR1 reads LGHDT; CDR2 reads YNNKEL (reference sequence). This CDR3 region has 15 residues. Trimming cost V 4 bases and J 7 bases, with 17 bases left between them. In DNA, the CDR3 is TGTGCCAGCAGCCGCCTAAACGGAGGGGAAAATGAGCAGTTCTTC. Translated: CASSRLNGGENEQFF.

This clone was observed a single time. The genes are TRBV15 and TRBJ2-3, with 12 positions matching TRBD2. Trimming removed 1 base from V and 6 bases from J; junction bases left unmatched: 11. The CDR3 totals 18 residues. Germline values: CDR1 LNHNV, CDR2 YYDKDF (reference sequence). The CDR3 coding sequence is TGTGCCACCAGCAGAGCTCCTAAGACTAGCGGGGGCCAGGATACGCAGTATTTT. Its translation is CATSRAPKTSGGQDTQYF.

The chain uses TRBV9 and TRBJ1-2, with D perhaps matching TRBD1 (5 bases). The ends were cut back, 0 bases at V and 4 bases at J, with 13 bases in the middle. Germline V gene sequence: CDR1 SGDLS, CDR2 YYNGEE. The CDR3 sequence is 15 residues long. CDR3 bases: TGTGCCAGCAGCGTAGGTGCAGGGAAAGGCTATGGCTACACCTTC. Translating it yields CASSVGAGKGYGYTF.

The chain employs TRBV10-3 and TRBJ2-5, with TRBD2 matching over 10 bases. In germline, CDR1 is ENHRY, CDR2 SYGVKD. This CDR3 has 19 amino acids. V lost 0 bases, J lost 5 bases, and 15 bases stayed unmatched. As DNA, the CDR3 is TGTGCCATCAGTGAGTCCCCTTCCTGGAGCGGGAGGGCCGAGGAGACCCAGTACTTC. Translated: CAISESPSWSGRAEETQYF.

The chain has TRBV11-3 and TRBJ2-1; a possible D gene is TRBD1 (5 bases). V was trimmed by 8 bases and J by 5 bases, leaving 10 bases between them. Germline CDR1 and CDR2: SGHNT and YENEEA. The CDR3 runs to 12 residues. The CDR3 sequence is CASGNRNNEQFF. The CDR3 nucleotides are TGTGCCAGCGGAAACAGGAACAATGAGCAGTTCTTC.

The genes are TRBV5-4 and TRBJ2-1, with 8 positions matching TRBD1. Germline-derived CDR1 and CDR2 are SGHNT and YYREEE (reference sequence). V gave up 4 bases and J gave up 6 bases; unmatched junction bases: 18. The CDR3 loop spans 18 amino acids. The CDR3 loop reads CASSGDAGGSNQINEQFF. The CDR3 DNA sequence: TGTGCCAGCAGCGGGGATGCAGGGGGCTCTAACCAGATCAATGAGCAGTTCTTC.

DNA of the CDR3: TGTGCCTGGACGTCCCAGACGACAGGGAATGAAAAACTGTTTTTT. It specifies CAWTSQTTGNEKLFF. This chain uses TRBV30 with TRBJ1-4; 7 bases are shared with TRBD1. CDR1 and CDR2 (germline): GTSNPN, SVGIG (reference sequence). The CDR3 contains 15 residues. Losses at the gene ends were 4 bases for V and 5 bases for J; bases not matched to a gene: 10.

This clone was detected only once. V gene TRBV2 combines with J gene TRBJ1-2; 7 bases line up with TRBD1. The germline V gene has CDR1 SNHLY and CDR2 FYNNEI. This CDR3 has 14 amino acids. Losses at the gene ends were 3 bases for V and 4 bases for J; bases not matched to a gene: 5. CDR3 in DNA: TGTGCCAGCAGTGACAGGGGGGTCTCCTATGGCTACACCTTC. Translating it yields CASSDRGVSYGYTF. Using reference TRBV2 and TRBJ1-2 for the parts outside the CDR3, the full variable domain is EPEVTQTPSHQVTQMGQEVILRCVPISNHLYFYWYRQILGQKVEFLVSFYNNEISEKSEIFDDQFSVERPDGSNFTLKIRSTKLEDSAMYFCASSDRGVSYGYTFGSGTRLTVV.

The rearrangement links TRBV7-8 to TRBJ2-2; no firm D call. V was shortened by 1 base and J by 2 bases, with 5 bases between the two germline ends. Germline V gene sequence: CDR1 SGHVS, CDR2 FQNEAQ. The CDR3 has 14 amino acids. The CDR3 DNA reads TGTGCCAGCAGCTTAGGTACTAACACCGGGGAGCTGTTTTTT. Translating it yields CASSLGTNTGELFF. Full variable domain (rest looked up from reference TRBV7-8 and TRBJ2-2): GAGVSQSPRYKVAKRGQDVALRCDPISGHVSLFWYQQALGQGPEFLTYFQNEAQLDKSGLPSDRFFAERPEGSVSTLKIQRTQQEDSAVYLCASSLGTNTGELFFGEGSRLTVL.

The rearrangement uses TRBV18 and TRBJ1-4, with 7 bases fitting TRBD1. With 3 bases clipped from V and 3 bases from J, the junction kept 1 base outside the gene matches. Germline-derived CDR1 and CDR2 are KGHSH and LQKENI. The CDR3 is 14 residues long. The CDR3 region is CASSPGTANEKLFF. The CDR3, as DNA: TGTGCCAGCTCACCCGGGACAGCTAATGAAAAACTGTTTTTT.

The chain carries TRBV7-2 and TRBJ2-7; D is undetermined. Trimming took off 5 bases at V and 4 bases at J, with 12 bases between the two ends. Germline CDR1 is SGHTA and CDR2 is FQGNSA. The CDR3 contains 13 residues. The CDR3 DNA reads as TGTGCCAGCAGCAACGCCCCGGGTTACGAGCAGTACTTC. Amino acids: CASSNAPGYEQYF.

This CDR3 reads CASSQGTGGFSEQFF. CDR3 bases: TGTGCCAGCAGCCAAGGGACAGGGGGCTTCAGTGAGCAGTTCTTC. The chain has TRBV3-1 (or the pseudogene TRBV3-2) and TRBJ2-1, with 11 bases that match TRBD1. The CDR3 contains 15 residues. Germline CDR1 and CDR2: LGHDT and YNNKEL (reference sequence). With V trimmed by 1 base and J by 9 bases, 5 bases remained unmatched.

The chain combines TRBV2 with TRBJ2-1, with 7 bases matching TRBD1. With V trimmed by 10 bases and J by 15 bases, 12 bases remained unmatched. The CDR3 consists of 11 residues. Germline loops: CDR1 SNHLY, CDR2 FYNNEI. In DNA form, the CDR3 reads TGTGCCACCGGTCCCACAGGGGTTCCGTTCTTC. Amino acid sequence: CATGPTGVPFF. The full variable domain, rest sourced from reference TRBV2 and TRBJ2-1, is EPEVTQTPSHQVTQMGQEVILRCVPISNHLYFYWYRQILGQKVEFLVSFYNNEISEKSEIFDDQFSVERPDGSNFTLKIRSTKLEDSAMYFCATGPTGVPFFGPGTRLTVL.